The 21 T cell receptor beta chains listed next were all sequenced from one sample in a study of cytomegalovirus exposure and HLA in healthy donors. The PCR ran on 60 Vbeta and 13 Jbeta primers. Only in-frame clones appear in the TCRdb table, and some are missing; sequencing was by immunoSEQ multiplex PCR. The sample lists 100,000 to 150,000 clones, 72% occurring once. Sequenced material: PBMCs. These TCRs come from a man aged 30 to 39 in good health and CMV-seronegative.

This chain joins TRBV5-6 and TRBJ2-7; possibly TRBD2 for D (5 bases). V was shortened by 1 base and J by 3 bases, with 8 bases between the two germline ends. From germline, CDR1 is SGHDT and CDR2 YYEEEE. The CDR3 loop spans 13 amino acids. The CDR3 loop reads CASSLLGSYEQYF. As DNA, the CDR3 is TGTGCCAGCAGCTTGCTGGGGAGCTACGAGCAGTACTTC.

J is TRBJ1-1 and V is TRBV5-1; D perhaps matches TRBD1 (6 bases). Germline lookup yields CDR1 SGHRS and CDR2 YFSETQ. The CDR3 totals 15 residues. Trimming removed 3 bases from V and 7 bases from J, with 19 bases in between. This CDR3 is CASSSGTSLFDEAFF. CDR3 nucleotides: TGCGCCAGCAGCTCTGGGACATCTCTCTTCGATGAAGCTTTCTTT.

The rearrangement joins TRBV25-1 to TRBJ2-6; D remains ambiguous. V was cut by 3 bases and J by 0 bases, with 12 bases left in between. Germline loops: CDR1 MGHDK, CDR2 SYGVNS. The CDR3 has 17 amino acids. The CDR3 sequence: CASSEAGPLSGANVLTF. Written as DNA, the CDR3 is TGTGCCAGCAGTGAGGCTGGTCCTCTCTCTGGGGCCAACGTCCTGACTTTC.

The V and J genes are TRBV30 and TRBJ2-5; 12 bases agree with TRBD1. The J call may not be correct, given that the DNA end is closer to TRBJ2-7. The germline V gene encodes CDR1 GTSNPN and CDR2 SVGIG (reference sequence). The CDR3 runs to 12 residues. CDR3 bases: TGTGCCTGGGGGACAGGGGGCGGCGAGCAGTACTTC. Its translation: CAWGTGGGEQYF.

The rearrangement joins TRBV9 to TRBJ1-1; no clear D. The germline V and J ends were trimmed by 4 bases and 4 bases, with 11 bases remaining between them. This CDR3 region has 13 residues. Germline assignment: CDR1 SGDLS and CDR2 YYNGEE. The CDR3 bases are TGTGCCAGCAGCACCCGTCTCAGCACTGAAGCTTTCTTT. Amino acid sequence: CASSTRLSTEAFF.

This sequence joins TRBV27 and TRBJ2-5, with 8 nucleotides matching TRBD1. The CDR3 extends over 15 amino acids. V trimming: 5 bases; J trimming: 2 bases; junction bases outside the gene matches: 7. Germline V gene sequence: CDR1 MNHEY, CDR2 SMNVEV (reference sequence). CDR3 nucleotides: TGTGCCAGCAGTCCCCGCAGGGGGCCACAAGAGACCCAGTACTTC. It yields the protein CASSPRRGPQETQYF.

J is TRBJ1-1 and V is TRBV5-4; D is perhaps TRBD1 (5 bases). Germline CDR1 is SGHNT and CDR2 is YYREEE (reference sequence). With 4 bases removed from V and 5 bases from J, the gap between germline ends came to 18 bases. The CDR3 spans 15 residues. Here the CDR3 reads CASSTPLQGGTEAFF. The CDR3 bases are TGTGCCAGCAGCACCCCCCTCCAGGGTGGGACTGAAGCTTTCTTT. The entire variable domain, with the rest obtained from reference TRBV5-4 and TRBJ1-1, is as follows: ETGVTQSPTHLIKTRGQQVTLRCSSQSGHNTVSWYQQALGQGPQFIFQYYREEENGRGNFPPRFSGLQFPNYSSELNVNALELDDSALYLCASSTPLQGGTEAFFGQGTRLTVV.

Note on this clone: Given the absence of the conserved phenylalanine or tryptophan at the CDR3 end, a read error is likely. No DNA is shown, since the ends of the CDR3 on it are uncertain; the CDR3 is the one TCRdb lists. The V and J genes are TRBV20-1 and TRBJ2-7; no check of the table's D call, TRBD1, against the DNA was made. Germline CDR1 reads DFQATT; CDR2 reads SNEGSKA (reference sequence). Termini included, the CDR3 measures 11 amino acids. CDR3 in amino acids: CSATGGTGPFY.

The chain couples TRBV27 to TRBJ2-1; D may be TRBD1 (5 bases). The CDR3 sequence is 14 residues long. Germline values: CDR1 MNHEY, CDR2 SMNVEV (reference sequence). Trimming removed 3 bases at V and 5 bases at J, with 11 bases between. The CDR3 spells CASSFLAGNNEQFF. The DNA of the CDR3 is TGTGCCAGCAGTTTTCTTGCAGGGAACAATGAGCAGTTCTTC.

The CDR3 bases are TGTGCCAGTAACACCCCAGGGGACAGCCGGGCCTATGGCTACACCTTC. Encoded protein: CASNTPGDSRAYGYTF. The chain uses TRBV19 and TRBJ1-2; 7 bases align to TRBD1. Germline V gene data show CDR1 as LNHDA and CDR2 as SQIVND (reference sequence). The CDR3 length is 16 residues. V was clipped by 7 bases and J by 4 bases; unmatched bases: 15.

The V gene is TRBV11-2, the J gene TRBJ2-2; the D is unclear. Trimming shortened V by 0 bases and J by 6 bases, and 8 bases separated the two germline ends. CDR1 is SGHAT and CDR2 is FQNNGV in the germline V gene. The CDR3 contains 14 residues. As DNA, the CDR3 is TGTGCCAGCAGCTTAGATCCGTCTTCCGGGGAGCTGTTTTTT. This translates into CASSLDPSSGELFF.

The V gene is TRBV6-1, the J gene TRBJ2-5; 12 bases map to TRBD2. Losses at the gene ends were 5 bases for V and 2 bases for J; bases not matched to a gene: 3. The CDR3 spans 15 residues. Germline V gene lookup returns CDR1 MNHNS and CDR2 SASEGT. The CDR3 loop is CASSSLAGGQETQYF. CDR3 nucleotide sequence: TGTGCCAGCAGTAGTCTAGCGGGGGGGCAAGAGACCCAGTACTTC.

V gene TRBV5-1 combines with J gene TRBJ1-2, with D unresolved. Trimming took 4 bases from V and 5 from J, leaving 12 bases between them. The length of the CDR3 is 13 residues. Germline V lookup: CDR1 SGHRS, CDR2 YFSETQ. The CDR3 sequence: CASSPGAQYGYTF. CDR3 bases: TGCGCCAGCAGCCCCGGTGCCCAATATGGCTACACCTTC.

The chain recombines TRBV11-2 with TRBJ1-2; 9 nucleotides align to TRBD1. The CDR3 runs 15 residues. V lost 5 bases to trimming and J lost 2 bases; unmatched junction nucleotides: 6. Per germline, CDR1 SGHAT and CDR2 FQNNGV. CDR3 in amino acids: CASSPYRGQNYGYTF. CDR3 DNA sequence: TGTGCCAGCAGCCCTTACAGGGGGCAAAACTATGGCTACACCTTC.

CDR3 coding DNA: TGTGCCAGCAGCCCGGACAGCACGAACACCGGGGAGCTGTTTTTT. Amino acids: CASSPDSTNTGELFF. The V gene is TRBV28, the J gene TRBJ2-2; weak D call: TRBD1 (6 bases). The CDR3 covers 15 residues. V gave up 6 bases and J gave up 0 bases, with 11 bases separating them. The germline gives CDR1 MDHEN, CDR2 SYDVKM.

The CDR3 bases are TGCGCCAGCAGCCAGAGGACAGCGAGCAATCAGCCCCAGCATTTT. Encoded protein: CASSQRTASNQPQHF. V gene TRBV4-1 combines with J gene TRBJ1-5, with D possibly matching TRBD1 (6 bases). V shed 3 bases and J shed 1 base, with 10 bases lying between them. In germline, CDR1 is MGHRA, CDR2 YSYEKL. This CDR3 spans 15 amino acids.

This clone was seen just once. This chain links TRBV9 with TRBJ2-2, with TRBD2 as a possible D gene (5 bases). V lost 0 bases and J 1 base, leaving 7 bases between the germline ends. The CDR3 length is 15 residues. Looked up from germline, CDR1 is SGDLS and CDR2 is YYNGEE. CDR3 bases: TGTGCCAGCAGCGTAGGCGCGGGGAACACCGGGGAGCTGTTTTTT. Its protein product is CASSVGAGNTGELFF. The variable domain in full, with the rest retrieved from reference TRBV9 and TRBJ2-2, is DSGVTQTPKHLITATGQRVTLRCSPRSGDLSVYWYQQSLDQGLQFLIQYYNGEERAKGNILERFSAQQFPDLHSELNLSSLELGDSALYFCASSVGAGNTGELFFGEGSRLTVL.

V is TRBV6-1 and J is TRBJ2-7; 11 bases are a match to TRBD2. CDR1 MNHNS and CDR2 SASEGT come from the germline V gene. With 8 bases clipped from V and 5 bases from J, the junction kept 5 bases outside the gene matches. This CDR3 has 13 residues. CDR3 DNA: TGTGCCAGCTTAACTAGCGGGGGCCACGAGCAGTACTTC. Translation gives CASLTSGGHEQYF.

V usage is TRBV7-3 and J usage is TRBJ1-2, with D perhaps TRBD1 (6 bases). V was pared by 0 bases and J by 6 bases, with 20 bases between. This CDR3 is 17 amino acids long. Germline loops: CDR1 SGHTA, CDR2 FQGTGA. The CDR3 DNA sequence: TGTGCCAGCAGCTTAACCGGTTTGCCAGGGGAAGGGGATGGCTACACCTTC. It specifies CASSLTGLPGEGDGYTF.

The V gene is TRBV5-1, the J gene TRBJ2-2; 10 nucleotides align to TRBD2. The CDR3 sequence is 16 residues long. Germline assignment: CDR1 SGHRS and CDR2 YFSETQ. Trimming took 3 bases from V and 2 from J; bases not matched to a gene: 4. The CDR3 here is CASSWGLAQNTGELFF. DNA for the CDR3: TGCGCCAGCAGCTGGGGACTAGCGCAAAACACCGGGGAGCTGTTTTTT.

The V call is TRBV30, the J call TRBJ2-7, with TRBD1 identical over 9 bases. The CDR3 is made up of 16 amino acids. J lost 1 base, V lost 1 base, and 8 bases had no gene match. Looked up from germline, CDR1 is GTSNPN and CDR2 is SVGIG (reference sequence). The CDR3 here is CAWSASDRGFSYEQYF. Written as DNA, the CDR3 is TGTGCCTGGAGTGCCTCCGACAGGGGGTTTTCCTACGAGCAGTACTTC.